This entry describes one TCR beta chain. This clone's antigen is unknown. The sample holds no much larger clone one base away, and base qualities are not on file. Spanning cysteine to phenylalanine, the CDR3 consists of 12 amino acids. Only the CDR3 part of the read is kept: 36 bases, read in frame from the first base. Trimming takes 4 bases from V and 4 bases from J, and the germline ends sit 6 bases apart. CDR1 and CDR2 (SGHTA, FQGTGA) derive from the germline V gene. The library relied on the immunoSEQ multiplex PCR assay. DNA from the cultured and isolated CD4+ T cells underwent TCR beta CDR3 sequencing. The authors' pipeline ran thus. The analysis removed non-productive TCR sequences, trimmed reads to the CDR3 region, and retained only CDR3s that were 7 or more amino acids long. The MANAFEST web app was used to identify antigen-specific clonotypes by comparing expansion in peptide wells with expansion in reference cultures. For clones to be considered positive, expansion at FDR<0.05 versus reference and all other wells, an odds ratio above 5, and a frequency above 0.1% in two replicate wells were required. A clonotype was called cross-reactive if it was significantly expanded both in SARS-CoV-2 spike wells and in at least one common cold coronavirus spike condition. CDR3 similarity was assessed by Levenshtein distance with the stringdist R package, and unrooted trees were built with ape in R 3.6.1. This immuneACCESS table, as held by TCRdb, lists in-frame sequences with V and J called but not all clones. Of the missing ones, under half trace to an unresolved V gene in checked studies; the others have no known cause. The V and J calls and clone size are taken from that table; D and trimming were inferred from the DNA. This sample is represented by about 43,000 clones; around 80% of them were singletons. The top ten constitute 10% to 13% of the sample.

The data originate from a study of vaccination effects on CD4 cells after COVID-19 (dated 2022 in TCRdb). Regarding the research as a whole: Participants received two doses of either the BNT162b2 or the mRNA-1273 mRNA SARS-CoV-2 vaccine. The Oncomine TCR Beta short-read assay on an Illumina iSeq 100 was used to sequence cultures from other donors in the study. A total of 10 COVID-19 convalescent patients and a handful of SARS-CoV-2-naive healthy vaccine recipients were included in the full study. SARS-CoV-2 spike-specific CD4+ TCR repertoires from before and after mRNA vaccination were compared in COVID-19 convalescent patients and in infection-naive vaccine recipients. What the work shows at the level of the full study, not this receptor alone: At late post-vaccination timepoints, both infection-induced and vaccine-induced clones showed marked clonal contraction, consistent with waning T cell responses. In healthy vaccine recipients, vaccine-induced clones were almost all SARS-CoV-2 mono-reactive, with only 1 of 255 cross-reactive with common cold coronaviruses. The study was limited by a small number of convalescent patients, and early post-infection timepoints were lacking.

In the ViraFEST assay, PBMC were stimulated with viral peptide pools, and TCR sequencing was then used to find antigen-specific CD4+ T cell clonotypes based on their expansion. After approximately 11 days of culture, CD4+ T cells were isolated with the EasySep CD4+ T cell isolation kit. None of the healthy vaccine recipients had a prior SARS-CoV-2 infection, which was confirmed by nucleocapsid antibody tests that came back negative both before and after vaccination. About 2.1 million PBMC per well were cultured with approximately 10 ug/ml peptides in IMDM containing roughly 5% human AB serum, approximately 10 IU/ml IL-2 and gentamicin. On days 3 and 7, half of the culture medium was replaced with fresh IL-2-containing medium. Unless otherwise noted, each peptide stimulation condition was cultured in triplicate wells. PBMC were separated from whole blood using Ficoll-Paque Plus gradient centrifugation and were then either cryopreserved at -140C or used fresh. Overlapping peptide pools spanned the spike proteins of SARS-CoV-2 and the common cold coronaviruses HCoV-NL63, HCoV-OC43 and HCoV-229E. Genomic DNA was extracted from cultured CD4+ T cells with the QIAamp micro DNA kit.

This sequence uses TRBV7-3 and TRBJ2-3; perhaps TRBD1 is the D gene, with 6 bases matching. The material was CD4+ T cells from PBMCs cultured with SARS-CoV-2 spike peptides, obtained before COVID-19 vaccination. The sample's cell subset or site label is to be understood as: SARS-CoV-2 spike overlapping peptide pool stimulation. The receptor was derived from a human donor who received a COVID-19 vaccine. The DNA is TGTGCCAGCAGCTCAGGGGCAGATACGCAGTATTTT. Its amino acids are CASSSGADTQYF.